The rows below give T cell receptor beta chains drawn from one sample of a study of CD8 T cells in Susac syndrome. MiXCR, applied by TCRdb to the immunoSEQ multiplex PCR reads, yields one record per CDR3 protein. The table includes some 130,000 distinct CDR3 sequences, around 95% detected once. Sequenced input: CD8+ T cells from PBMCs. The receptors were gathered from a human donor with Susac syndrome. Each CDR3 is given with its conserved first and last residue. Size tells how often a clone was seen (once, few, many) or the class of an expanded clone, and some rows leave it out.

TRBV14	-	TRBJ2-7	CASSPSPGLINYEQYF
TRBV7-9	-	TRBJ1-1	CASSFEDRGAAEAFF
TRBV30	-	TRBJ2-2	CAAPDRVSGELFF
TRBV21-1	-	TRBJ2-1	CASSKAGQGANEQFF
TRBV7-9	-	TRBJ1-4	CASRTGNEKLFF
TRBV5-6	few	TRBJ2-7	CASSTGSYEQYF
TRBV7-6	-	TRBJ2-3	CASSPLAGADTQYF
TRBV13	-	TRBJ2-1	CASSPTNARGEQFF
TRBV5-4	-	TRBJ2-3	CASSLKGGTDTQYF
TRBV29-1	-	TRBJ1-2	CSGYTGTEEYGYTF
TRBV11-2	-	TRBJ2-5	CASSLVFSGETQYF
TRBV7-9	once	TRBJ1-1	CASTPTEAFF
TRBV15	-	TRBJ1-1	CATDRDRQNTEAFF
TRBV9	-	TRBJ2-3	CASSPWADTQYF
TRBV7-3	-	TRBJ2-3	CASSGLESWMQYF
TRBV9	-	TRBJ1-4	CASSSGTGDEKLFF
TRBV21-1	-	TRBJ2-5	CANPGQGASKTQYF
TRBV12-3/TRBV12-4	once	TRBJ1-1	CASSLNLRQGEPEAFF
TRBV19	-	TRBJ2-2	CASRYRATGELFF
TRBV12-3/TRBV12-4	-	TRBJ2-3	CASSRSDTQYF